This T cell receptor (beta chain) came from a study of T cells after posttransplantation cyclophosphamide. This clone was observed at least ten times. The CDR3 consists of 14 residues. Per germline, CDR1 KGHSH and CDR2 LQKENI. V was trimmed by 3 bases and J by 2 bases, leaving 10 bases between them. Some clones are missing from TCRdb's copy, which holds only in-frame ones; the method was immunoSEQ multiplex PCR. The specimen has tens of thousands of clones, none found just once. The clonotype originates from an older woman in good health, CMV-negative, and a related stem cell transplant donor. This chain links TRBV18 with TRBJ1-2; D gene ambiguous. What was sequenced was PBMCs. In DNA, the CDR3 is TGTGCCAGCTCACCCCAGGAGGCAAACTATGGCTACACCTTC. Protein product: CASSPQEANYGYTF. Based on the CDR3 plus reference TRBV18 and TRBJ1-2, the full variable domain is NAGVMQNPRHLVRRRGQEARLRCSPMKGHSHVYWYRQLPEEGLKFMVYLQKENIIDESGMPKERFSAEFPKEGPSILRIQQVVRGDSAAYFCASSPQEANYGYTFGSGTRLTVV.